A single sample is the source of the 5 T cell receptor beta chains below, sequenced in a study of cytotoxic CD8 clonotypes in ibrutinib-treated CLL. Clones were read by immunoSEQ multiplex PCR, and TCRdb kept only the in-frame ones, dropping some. Seen here are approximately 60,000 clones, approximately 60% observed once, and the top ten hold approximately 20%. The sample here was PBMCs, taken after 24 months of ibrutinib treatment. Receptors were obtained from a human donor with chronic lymphocytic leukemia.

This clone was seen more than once but under ten times. The chain combines TRBV11-2 with TRBJ1-2; 10 positions agree with TRBD1. Germline trimming cut 2 bases from V and 3 bases from J; bases unmatched to any gene: 6. CDR1 is SGHAT and CDR2 is FQNNGV in the germline V gene. The CDR3 runs 16 residues. The CDR3 spells CASSLLGQGVHYGYTF. In nucleotides, the CDR3 is TGTGCCAGCAGCTTACTCGGACAGGGGGTACACTATGGCTACACCTTC. The full variable domain, with the rest looked up from reference TRBV11-2 and TRBJ1-2, is EAGVAQSPRYKIIEKRQSVAFWCNPISGHATLYWYQQILGQGPKLLIQFQNNGVVDDSQLPKDRFSAERLKGVDSTLKIQPAKLEDSAVYLCASSLLGQGVHYGYTFGSGTRLTVV.

This chain joins TRBV11-2 and TRBJ2-5, with 8 bases identical to TRBD2. Germline V lookup: CDR1 SGHAT, CDR2 FQNNGV. V was pared by 1 base and J by 4 bases, with 8 bases of the junction left unmatched. There are 16 residues in the CDR3. Written as DNA, the CDR3 is TGTGCCAGCAGCTTAGCTAGGAGGCTAGCGGGAGAGACCCAGTACTTC. Amino acid sequence: CASSLARRLAGETQYF. The full variable domain, its missing parts supplied by reference TRBV11-2 and TRBJ2-5, is EAGVAQSPRYKIIEKRQSVAFWCNPISGHATLYWYQQILGQGPKLLIQFQNNGVVDDSQLPKDRFSAERLKGVDSTLKIQPAKLEDSAVYLCASSLARRLAGETQYFGPGTRLLVL.

The chain has TRBV5-1 and TRBJ1-6; D is undetermined. V lost 1 base and J 8 bases, leaving 10 bases between the germline ends. The CDR3 consists of 14 residues. Germline V gene data show CDR1 as SGHRS and CDR2 as YFSETQ. This CDR3 reads CASSLLREDSPLHF. In DNA, the CDR3 is TGCGCCAGCAGCTTGTTGAGGGAAGATTCACCCCTCCACTTT.

This chain uses TRBV5-5 with TRBJ2-6, with D unresolved. Germline V lookup: CDR1 SGHKS, CDR2 YYEKEE (reference sequence). The CDR3 consists of 15 residues. V was clipped by 2 bases and J by 0 bases, with 6 bases between them. The CDR3 sequence is CASSLEGSGANVLTF. In nucleotides, the CDR3 is TGTGCCAGCAGCTTAGAAGGCTCTGGGGCCAACGTCCTGACTTTC.

The chain joins TRBV6-4 to TRBJ2-7; weak D call: TRBD2 (6 bases). The CDR3 has 16 amino acids. Germline V gene data show CDR1 as MRHNA and CDR2 as SNTAGT. V shed 0 bases and J shed 6 bases, with 18 bases lying between them. The CDR3 bases are TGTGCCAGCAGTGACTCTGGAGGGCCCGAGGGAGGCGAGCAGTACTTC. This gives the protein CASSDSGGPEGGEQYF.